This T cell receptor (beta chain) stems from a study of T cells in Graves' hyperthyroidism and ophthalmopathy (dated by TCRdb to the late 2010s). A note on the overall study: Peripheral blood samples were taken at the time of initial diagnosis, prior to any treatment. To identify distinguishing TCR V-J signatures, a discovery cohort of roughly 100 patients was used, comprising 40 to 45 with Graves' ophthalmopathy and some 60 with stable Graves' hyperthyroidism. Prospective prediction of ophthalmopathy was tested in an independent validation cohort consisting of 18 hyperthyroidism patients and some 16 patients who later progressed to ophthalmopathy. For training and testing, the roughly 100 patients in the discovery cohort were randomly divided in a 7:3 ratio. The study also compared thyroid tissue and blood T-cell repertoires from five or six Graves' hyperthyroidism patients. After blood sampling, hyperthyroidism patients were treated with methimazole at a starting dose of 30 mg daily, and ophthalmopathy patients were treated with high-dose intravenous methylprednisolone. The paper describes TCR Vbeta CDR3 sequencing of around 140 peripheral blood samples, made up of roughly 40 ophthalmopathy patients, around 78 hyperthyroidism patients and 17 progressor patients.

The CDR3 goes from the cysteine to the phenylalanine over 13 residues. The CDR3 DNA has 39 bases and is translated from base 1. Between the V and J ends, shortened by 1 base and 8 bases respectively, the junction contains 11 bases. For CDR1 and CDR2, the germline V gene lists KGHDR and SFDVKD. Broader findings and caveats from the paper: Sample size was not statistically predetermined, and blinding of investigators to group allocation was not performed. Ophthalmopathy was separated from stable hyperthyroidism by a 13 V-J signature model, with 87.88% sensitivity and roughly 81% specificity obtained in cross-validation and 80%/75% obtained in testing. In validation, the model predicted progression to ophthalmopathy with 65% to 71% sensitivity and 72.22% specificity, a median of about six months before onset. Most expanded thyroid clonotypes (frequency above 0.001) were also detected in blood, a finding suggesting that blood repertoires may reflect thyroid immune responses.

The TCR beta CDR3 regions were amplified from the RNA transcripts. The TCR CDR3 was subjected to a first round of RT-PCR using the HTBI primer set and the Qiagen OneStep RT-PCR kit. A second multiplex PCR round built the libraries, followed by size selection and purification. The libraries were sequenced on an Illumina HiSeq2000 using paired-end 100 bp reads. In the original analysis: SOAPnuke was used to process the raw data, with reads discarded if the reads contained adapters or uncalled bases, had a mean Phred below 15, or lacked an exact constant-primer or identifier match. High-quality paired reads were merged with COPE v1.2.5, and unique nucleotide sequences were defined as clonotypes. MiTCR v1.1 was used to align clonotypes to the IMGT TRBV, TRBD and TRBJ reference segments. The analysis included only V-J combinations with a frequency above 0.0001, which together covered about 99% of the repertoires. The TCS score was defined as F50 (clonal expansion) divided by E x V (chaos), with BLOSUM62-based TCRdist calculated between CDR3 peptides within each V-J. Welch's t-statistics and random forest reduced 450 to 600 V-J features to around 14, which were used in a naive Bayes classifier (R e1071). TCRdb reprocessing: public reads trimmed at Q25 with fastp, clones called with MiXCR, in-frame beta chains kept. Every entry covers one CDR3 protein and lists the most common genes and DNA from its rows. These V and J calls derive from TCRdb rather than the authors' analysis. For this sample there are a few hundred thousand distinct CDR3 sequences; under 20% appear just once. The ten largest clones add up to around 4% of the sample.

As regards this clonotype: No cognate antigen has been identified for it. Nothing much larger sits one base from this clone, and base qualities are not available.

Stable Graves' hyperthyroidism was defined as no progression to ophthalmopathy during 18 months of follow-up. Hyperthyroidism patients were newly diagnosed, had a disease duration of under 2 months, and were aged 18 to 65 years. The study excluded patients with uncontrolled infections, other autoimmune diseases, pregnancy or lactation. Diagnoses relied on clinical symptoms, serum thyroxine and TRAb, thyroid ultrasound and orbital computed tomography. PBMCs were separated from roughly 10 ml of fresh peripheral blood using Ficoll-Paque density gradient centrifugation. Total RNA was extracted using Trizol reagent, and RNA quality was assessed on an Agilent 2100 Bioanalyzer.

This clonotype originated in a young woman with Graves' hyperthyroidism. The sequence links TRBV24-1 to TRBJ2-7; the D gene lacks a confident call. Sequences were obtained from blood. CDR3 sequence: CATSDLGSTKQYF. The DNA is TGTGCCACCAGTGATTTAGGGTCTACGAAGCAGTACTTC.